The 23 T cell receptor beta chains below come from one sample, sequenced in a study of PD-1 blockade in classical Hodgkin lymphoma. Each of the patients experienced relapse following autologous stem cell transplantation, and their brentuximab vedotin exposure differed. Purification of CD4+ T cells from thawed PBMCs was performed via magnetic negative selection. Some clones are missing from TCRdb's copy, which holds only in-frame ones; the method was immunoSEQ multiplex PCR. Here the sample spans about 12,000 clones, roughly 84% being singletons. The sample consisted of CD4+ T cells from blood, taken at baseline. These receptors were obtained from a human donor with classical Hodgkin lymphoma.

This clone was counted a single time. The V and J genes are TRBV5-1 and TRBJ2-3; D not certain. Trimming cost V 0 bases and J 0 bases, with 8 bases left between them. This CDR3 contains 15 residues. Germline V gene sequence: CDR1 SGHRS, CDR2 YFSETQ. CDR3 amino acids: CASSLEDPSTDTQYF. In nucleotides, the CDR3 is TGCGCCAGCAGCTTGGAGGATCCTAGCACAGATACGCAGTATTTT.

This chain joins TRBV29-1 and TRBJ2-1; no definite D call. Trimming removed 1 base at V and 9 bases at J, with 16 bases between. The germline CDR1 and CDR2 sequences are SQVTM and ANQGSEA. CDR3 length: 14 amino acids. The CDR3 DNA sequence: TGCAGCGTTGAAGGACGCCGAGCGATCGGTGAGCAGTTCTTC. It encodes CSVEGRRAIGEQFF.

This chain connects TRBV19 to TRBJ1-1; 7 bases agree with TRBD1. Germline values: CDR1 LNHDA, CDR2 SQIVND (reference sequence). Trimming at V came to 0 bases and at J to 5 bases, leaving 6 bases not matched to a gene. CDR3 length equals 15 residues. The CDR3 loop is CASSIDSRGGTEAFF. CDR3 nucleotide sequence: TGTGCCAGTAGTATAGATAGCAGGGGGGGAACTGAAGCTTTCTTT.

The CDR3: CASSLLQGNTEAFF. CDR3 DNA: TGTGCCAGCAGCCTCCTCCAAGGCAACACTGAAGCTTTCTTT. V gene TRBV11-2 combines with J gene TRBJ1-1; no clear D gene. Germline V CDR1 and CDR2: SGHAT, FQNNGV. Trimming left V 5 bases short and J 2 bases short, with 12 bases between. This CDR3 has 14 amino acids.

The V call is TRBV7-2, the J call TRBJ1-6; D is unclear. V lost 2 bases, J lost 3 bases, and 8 bases lay in between. The germline CDR1 and CDR2 sequences are SGHTA and FQGNSA. The CDR3 spans 15 residues. CDR3 sequence (DNA): TGTGCCAGCAGCTTATATGTAAACTATAATTCACCCCTCCACTTT. Translating gives CASSLYVNYNSPLHF.

This clone appeared a single time. This chain uses TRBV5-8 with TRBJ2-6; 7 nucleotides agree with TRBD1. The CDR3 spans 16 residues. In germline, CDR1 is SGHTS, CDR2 YDEGEE. The trim removed 0 bases at V and 4 bases at J, leaving 4 bases unmatched. The CDR3 reads CASSLVTGFGANVLTF. CDR3 bases: TGTGCCAGCAGCTTGGTGACAGGGTTCGGGGCCAACGTCCTGACTTTC.

V and J are TRBV11-2 and TRBJ1-2; D unresolved. The CDR3 contains 14 residues. The ends were cut back, 1 base at V and 2 bases at J, with 8 bases in the middle. The germline gives CDR1 SGHAT, CDR2 FQNNGV. CDR3 nucleotides: TGTGCCAGCAGCTTAGGACGAGGGAACTATGGCTACACCTTC. Amino acid sequence: CASSLGRGNYGYTF.

This clone was detected only a few times. The chain couples TRBV4-2 to TRBJ2-7; possibly TRBD1 for D (5 bases). Per the germline V gene, CDR1 is LGHNA and CDR2 is YNFKEQ. The CDR3 consists of 14 residues. V was trimmed by 0 bases and J by 5 bases, leaving 11 bases between them. DNA of the CDR3: TGTGCCAGCAGCCAAGAGGGCAGGGAAGACGAGCAGTACTTC. Translation: CASSQEGREDEQYF.

The gene calls are TRBV5-8 and TRBJ2-1; TRBD1 agrees at 9 bases. CDR3 length equals 15 residues. Germline V gives CDR1 SGHTS, CDR2 YDEGEE. V was pared by 5 bases and J by 7 bases, with 10 bases of the junction left unmatched. The DNA for the CDR3 is TGTGCCAGCAGTTCCGGGACAGGGACGAGAAATGAGCAGTTCTTC. Translated, it gives CASSSGTGTRNEQFF.

The chain uses TRBV28 and TRBJ2-7; 7 bases map to TRBD1. The CDR3 is 15 amino acids. Looked up from germline, CDR1 is MDHEN and CDR2 is SYDVKM. With V trimmed by 3 bases and J by 2 bases, 7 bases remained unmatched. The CDR3 DNA sequence: TGTGCCAGCAGTTTTGACAGGGATGGGGCCTACGAGCAGTACTTC. Residues: CASSFDRDGAYEQYF.

The sample holds one count of this clone. The chain links TRBV5-4 to TRBJ2-3; D assignment may be TRBD1 or TRBD2 (5 bases each). The V and J ends lost 4 bases and 3 bases respectively, with 15 bases between them. Per germline, CDR1 SGHNT and CDR2 YYREEE (reference sequence). This CDR3 spans 15 amino acids. CDR3 DNA: TGTGCCAGCAGCCTCCAGGGACGGTTGACAGATACGCAGTATTTT. Its protein is CASSLQGRLTDTQYF.

The V call is TRBV23-1, the J call TRBJ2-7, with D perhaps TRBD1 (6 bases). TRBV23-1 falls under the ORF class, with uncertain function. Between the trimmed V and J ends, which lost 4 bases and 1 base, there was a span of 17 bases. The CDR3 has 16 residues. The CDR3 loop is CASSLRSDSISYEQYF. The DNA for the CDR3 is TGCGCCAGCAGTCTACGATCGGACAGTATTTCCTACGAGCAGTACTTC.

The V gene is TRBV5-4, the J gene TRBJ2-3; D uncertain. In germline, CDR1 is SGHNT, CDR2 YYREEE (reference sequence). The CDR3 runs to 15 residues. The germline V and J ends were trimmed by 4 bases and 0 bases, with 12 bases remaining between them. This chain's CDR3 is CASSLRSTSTDTQYF. The CDR3 DNA is TGTGCCAGCAGCCTGCGGTCTACTAGCACAGATACGCAGTATTTT.

This clone appeared once. This chain connects TRBV11-2 to TRBJ1-2; no clear D. Trimming took 1 base from V and 1 from J, leaving 7 bases between them. This CDR3 region has 14 residues. Germline V gene data show CDR1 as SGHAT and CDR2 as FQNNGV. The CDR3 loop reads CASSLGGYNYGYTF. The CDR3 DNA reads as TGTGCCAGCAGCTTAGGCGGTTATAACTATGGCTACACCTTC.

This clone showed up just a few times. The chain carries TRBV4-2 and TRBJ1-2, with D hard to call. CDR3 length: 13 residues. In germline, CDR1 is LGHNA, CDR2 YNFKEQ. Trimming left V 4 bases short and J 2 bases short, with 8 bases between. The CDR3 sequence: CASSPGRNYGYTF. In nucleotides, the CDR3 is TGTGCCAGCAGCCCCGGACGGAACTATGGCTACACCTTC.

The V call is TRBV19, the J call TRBJ2-7; 10 nucleotides align to TRBD2. V lost 11 bases to trimming and J lost 5 bases; unmatched junction nucleotides: 12. The germline V gene has CDR1 LNHDA and CDR2 SQIVND (reference sequence). The CDR3 is made up of 14 amino acids. The CDR3 loop is CAAGPSGGADEQYF. CDR3 nucleotides: TGTGCCGCAGGACCGAGCGGGGGGGCGGACGAGCAGTACTTC.

The chain recombines TRBV19 with TRBJ1-1; D gene unclear. This CDR3 region has 15 residues. The germline gives CDR1 LNHDA, CDR2 SQIVND (reference sequence). V was pared by 4 bases and J by 0 bases, with 12 bases between. Here the CDR3 reads CASSSTTTMNTEAFF. The CDR3 nucleotides read TGTGCCAGTAGTAGCACTACCACCATGAACACTGAAGCTTTCTTT.

This chain connects TRBV6-4 to TRBJ2-7; D may be TRBD2 (5 bases). Germline V gene sequence: CDR1 MRHNA, CDR2 SNTAGT. V lost 4 bases, J lost 1 base, and 29 bases lay in between. CDR3 length equals 20 residues. The CDR3 bases are TGTGCCAGCAGTGGGTCGAGAAGAACAAGTAGAGGGCGTGAGTCCTACGAGCAGTACTTC. Translating gives CASSGSRRTSRGRESYEQYF.

This chain uses TRBV29-1 with TRBJ2-7; D gene uncertain. The CDR3 contains 14 residues. The ends were cut back, 0 bases at V and 0 bases at J, with 9 bases in the middle. Per the germline V gene, CDR1 is SQVTM and CDR2 is ANQGSEA. The CDR3 coding sequence is TGCAGCGTTGAAGACACCAGGAGCTCCTACGAGCAGTACTTC. This codes for CSVEDTRSSYEQYF.

The V gene is TRBV5-4, the J gene TRBJ2-7; 7 bases align to TRBD2. This CDR3 spans 14 amino acids. Germline V gene lookup returns CDR1 SGHNT and CDR2 YYREEE (reference sequence). The trim removed 4 bases at V and 0 bases at J, leaving 4 bases unmatched. This CDR3 reads CASSPGLISYEQYF. CDR3 bases: TGTGCCAGCAGCCCGGGACTAATCTCCTACGAGCAGTACTTC.

This rearrangement joins TRBV5-1 to TRBJ2-3; 9 positions agree with TRBD1. This CDR3 region has 15 residues. Trimming at V came to 4 bases and at J to 2 bases, leaving 5 bases not matched to a gene. Germline CDR1 reads SGHRS; CDR2 reads YFSETQ. This chain's CDR3 is CASSPGQGHTDTQYF. The CDR3, as DNA: TGCGCCAGCAGCCCTGGACAGGGGCACACAGATACGCAGTATTTT.

The rearrangement joins TRBV5-1 to TRBJ2-5; D possibly corresponds to TRBD2 (6 bases). CDR1 and CDR2 (germline): SGHRS, YFSETQ. This CDR3 is 16 amino acids long. Trimming took off 3 bases at V and 1 base at J, with 16 bases between the two ends. The CDR3 DNA is TGCGCCAGCAGCTCCACCATCCAGACTAGCCAAGAGACCCAGTACTTC. Translating gives CASSSTIQTSQETQYF. The full variable domain, its missing parts supplied by reference TRBV5-1 and TRBJ2-5, is KAGVTQTPRYLIKTRGQQVTLSCSPISGHRSVSWYQQTPGQGLQFLFEYFSETQRNKGNFPGRFSGRQFSNSRSEMNVSTLELGDSALYLCASSSTIQTSQETQYFGPGTRLLVL.

This chain connects TRBV7-2 to TRBJ1-2, with D possibly being TRBD1 (6 bases). The V gene lost 3 bases and the J gene lost 8 bases, with 16 bases spanning the gap. The CDR3 spans 14 residues. The germline gives CDR1 SGHTA, CDR2 FQGNSA. Written as DNA, the CDR3 is TGTGCCAGCAGCTTGAGTCGGCAGCAGGGGGGCTACACCTTC. Protein sequence: CASSLSRQQGGYTF.